This T cell receptor (beta chain) was identified in a study of T-cell memory formation after mild COVID-19. At the level of the study: TCR clusters largely stayed donor specific.

The study's findings and limits: The CD4+ clones that contracted clustered mainly within CM and EM, and the CD8+ clones concentrated in EMRA.

V lost 3 bases and J 8 bases, leaving 10 bases between the germline ends. The length of the CDR3 is 12 residues. Germline V CDR1 and CDR2: LGHNT, FRNRAP. A 5'RACE reaction primed in the constant segment made cDNA libraries of TCR alpha and TCR beta, and these carried sample barcodes and UMIs. One entry per CDR3 protein results from TCRdb running MiXCR on the 5' RACE reads. The sample holds nearly 200,000 distinct CDR3 sequences, about 17% seen once. Comment on this clonotype: The antigen is unknown.

Specimen: PBMCs or a T cell subset sorted from them (not recorded which). The chain uses TRBV12-5 and TRBJ1-1; D call uncertain. The clonotype originates from an adult woman who had mild COVID-19 (a few samples of this study predate the infection). Cell type and time point are not known. CDR3 sequence reads: CASGFAREEAFF. The CDR3 DNA sequence: TGTGCTAGTGGTTTCGCCCGGGAGGAAGCTTTCTTT. The entire variable domain, with the rest obtained from reference TRBV12-5 and TRBJ1-1, is as follows: DARVTQTPRHKVTEMGQEVTMRCQPILGHNTVFWYRQTMMQGLELLAYFRNRAPLDDSGMPKDRFSAEMPDATLATLKIQPSEPRDSAVYFCASGFAREEAFFGQGTRLTVV.